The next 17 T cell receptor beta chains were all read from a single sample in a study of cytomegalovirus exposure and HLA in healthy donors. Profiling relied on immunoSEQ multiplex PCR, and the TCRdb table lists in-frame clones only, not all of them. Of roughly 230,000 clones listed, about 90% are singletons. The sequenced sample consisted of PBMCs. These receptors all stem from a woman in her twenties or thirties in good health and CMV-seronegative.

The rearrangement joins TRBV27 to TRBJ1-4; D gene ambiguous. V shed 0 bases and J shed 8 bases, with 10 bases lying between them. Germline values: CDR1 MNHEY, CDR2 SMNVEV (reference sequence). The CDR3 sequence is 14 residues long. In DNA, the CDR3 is TGTGCCAGCAGTTTATCGAGAATCGGCGAAAAACTGTTTTTT. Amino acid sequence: CASSLSRIGEKLFF.

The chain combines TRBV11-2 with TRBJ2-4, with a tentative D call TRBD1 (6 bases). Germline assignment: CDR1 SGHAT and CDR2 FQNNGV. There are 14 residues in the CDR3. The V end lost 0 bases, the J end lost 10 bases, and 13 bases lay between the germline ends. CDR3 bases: TGTGCCAGCAGCTTAGAGGTGGCAGGGGAGATTCAGTACTTC. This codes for CASSLEVAGEIQYF.

The CDR3 coding sequence is TGTGCCAGCAGCTTGTATGACATGCGGGGCGGGGAGCTGTTTTTT. Residues: CASSLYDMRGGELFF. This sequence joins TRBV11-2 and TRBJ2-2; D possibly corresponds to TRBD2 (6 bases). The CDR3 has 15 residues. V lost 3 bases and J lost 7, with 15 bases in between. Germline CDR1 SGHAT, CDR2 FQNNGV.

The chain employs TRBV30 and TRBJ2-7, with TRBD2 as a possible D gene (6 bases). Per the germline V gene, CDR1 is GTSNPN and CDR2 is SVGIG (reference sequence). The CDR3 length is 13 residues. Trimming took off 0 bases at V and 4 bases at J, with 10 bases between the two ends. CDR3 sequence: CAWSVSRGYEQYF. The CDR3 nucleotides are TGTGCCTGGAGTGTCAGTCGGGGGTACGAGCAGTACTTC.

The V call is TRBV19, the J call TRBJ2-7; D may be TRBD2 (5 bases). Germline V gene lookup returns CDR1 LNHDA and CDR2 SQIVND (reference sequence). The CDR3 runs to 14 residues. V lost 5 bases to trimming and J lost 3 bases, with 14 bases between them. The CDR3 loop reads CASSGAAVDYEQYF. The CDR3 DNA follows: TGTGCCAGTAGTGGAGCAGCGGTCGACTACGAGCAGTACTTC.

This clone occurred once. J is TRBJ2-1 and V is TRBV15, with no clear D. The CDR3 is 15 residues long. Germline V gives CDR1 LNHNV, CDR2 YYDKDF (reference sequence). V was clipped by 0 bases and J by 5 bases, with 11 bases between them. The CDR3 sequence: CATSRDRTSNNEQFF. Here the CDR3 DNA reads TGTGCCACCAGCAGAGATCGGACCTCAAACAATGAGCAGTTCTTC. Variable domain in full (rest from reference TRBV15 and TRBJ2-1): DAMVIQNPRYQVTQFGKPVTLSCSQTLNHNVMYWYQQKSSQAPKLLFHYYDKDFNNEADTPDNFQSRRPNTSFCFLDIRSPGLGDTAMYLCATSRDRTSNNEQFFGPGTRLTVL.

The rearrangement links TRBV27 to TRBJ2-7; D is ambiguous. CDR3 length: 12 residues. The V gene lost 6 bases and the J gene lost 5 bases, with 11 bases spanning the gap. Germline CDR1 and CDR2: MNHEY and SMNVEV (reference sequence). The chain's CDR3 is CASRGRWDEQYF. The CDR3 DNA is TGTGCCAGCAGAGGGCGGTGGGACGAGCAGTACTTC.

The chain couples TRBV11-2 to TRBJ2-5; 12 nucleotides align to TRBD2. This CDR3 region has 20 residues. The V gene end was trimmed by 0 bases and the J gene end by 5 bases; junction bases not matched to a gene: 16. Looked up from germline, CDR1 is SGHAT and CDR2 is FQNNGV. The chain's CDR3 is CASSLDTAPLTSGRLETQYF. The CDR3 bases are TGTGCCAGCAGCTTAGATACCGCCCCCCTAACTAGCGGGAGGTTGGAGACCCAGTACTTC.

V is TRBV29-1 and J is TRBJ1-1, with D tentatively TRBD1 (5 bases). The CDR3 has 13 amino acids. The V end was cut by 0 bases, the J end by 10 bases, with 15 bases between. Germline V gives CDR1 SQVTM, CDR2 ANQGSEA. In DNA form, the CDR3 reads TGCAGCGTTGAAGATCAGACGGGGGAGGGAGCTTTCTTT. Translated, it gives CSVEDQTGEGAFF.

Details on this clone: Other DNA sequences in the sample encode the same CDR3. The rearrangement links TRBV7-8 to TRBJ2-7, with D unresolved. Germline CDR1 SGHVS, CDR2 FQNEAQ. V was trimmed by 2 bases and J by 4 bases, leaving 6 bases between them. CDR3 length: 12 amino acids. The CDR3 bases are TGTGCCAGCAGCTTACAGTCTTACGAGCAGTACTTC. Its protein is CASSLQSYEQYF.

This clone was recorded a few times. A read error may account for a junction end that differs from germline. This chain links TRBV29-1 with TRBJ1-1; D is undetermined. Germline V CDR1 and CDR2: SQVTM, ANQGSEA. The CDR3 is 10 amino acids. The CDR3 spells CSVVAGPPVF. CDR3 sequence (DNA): TGCAGCGTTGTCGCCGGGCCCCCGGTCTTT.

As DNA, the CDR3 is TGTGCCAGCTCACCACTAGCGGGAATGGACGAGCAGTACTTC. Its protein product is CASSPLAGMDEQYF. The chain has TRBV18 and TRBJ2-7, with 8 nucleotides matching TRBD2. This CDR3 contains 14 residues. Germline V lookup: CDR1 KGHSH, CDR2 LQKENI. Trimming removed 1 base from V and 5 bases from J; junction bases left unmatched: 4.

The CDR3 loop reads CASSHTGLLEQYF. As DNA, the CDR3 is TGTGCCAGCAGCCACACGGGCCTCCTTGAGCAGTACTTC. The chain couples TRBV4-2 to TRBJ2-7, with D hard to call. Germline V gene lookup returns CDR1 LGHNA and CDR2 YNFKEQ. CDR3 length equals 13 residues. Trimming took 3 bases from V and 7 from J, leaving 13 bases between them.

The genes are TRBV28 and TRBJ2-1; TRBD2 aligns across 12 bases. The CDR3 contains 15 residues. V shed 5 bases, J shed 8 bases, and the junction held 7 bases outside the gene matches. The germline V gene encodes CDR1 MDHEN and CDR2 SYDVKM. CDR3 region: CASSPYLAGGDEQFF. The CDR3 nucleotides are TGTGCCAGCAGTCCTTACCTAGCGGGAGGGGATGAGCAGTTCTTC.

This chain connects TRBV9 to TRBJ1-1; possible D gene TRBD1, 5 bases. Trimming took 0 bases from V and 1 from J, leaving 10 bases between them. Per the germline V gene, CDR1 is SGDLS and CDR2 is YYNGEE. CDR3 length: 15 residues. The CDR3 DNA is TGTGCCAGCAGCGTAGACTCAGGGAAGAACACTGAAGCTTTCTTT. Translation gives CASSVDSGKNTEAFF.

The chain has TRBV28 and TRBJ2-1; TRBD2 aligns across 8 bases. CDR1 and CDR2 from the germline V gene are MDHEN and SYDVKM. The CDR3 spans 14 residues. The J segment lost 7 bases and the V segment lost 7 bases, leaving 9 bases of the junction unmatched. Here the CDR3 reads CASTEPGLGNEQFF. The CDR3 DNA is TGTGCCAGCACCGAACCGGGACTAGGGAATGAGCAGTTCTTC.

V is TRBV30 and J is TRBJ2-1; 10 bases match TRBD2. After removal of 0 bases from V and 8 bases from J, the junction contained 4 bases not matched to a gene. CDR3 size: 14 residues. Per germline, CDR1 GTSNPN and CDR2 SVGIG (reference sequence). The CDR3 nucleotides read TGTGCCTGGAGTGTACGGCTAGCGGGAGATGAGCAGTTCTTC. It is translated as CAWSVRLAGDEQFF.